This paragraph covers one TCR beta chain sequence. No antigen is known for it. The data belong to a study of T cells in Graves' hyperthyroidism and ophthalmopathy. Regarding the study as a whole: With a median lead of approximately six months before onset, the model predicted ophthalmopathy. Most expanded thyroid clonotypes above 0.001 recurred in blood.

Germline loops: CDR1 MGHDK, CDR2 SYGVNS. With 0 bases removed from V and 1 base from J, the gap between germline ends came to 7 bases. The CDR3 totals 14 residues. RNA transcripts were the template for amplifying TCR beta CDR3 regions. HTBI primers drove first-round RT-PCR of the TCR CDR3. TCRdb reprocessed the multiplex PCR reads with MiXCR, giving one entry per CDR3 protein. The sample comprises around 400,000 distinct CDR3 sequences, approximately 14% of which are singletons, and roughly 26% rests with the top ten. Patients showing uncontrolled infection, other autoimmune disease, pregnancy or lactation were ineligible.

The sequencing sample was made of blood. V is TRBV25-1 and J is TRBJ2-7; D remains unclear. The TCR comes from a woman aged 18-29 years with Graves' hyperthyroidism that later progressed to Graves' ophthalmopathy. CDR3 sequence: CASSEYGGSYEQYF. In DNA form, the CDR3 reads TGTGCCAGCAGTGAATACGGTGGTTCCTACGAGCAGTACTTC.